A single sample gave rise to the 28 T cell receptor beta chains below, sequenced in a study of PD-L1 blockade in urothelial cancer. Stated time point: pretreatment peripheral blood. TCRdb's table, derived via immunoSEQ multiplex PCR, lists solely in-frame clones and lacks some. The sample has under 55,000 clones; under 90% are singletons. Here the sequenced sample was PBMCs, taken around atezolizumab (anti-PD-L1) treatment. These receptors all come from a man between 70 and 80 years old with urothelial cancer.

CDR3 loop: CASSSGTLDGYTF. CDR3 nucleotides: TGTGCCAGCTCGTCCGGGACACTTGACGGCTACACCTTC. The chain has TRBV18 and TRBJ1-2; D might be TRBD1 (6 bases). V was shortened by 6 bases and J by 8 bases, with 16 bases between the two germline ends. The CDR3 has 13 amino acids. Germline loops: CDR1 KGHSH, CDR2 LQKENI.

J is TRBJ2-1 and V is TRBV11-1; no clear D gene. Germline loops: CDR1 SGHAT, CDR2 FQDESV (reference sequence). CDR3 size: 12 residues. Trimming stripped 6 bases from V and 8 bases from J, with 11 bases between. CDR3 loop: CASRVDSDEQFF. CDR3 in DNA: TGTGCCAGCAGAGTCGACTCGGATGAGCAGTTCTTC.

The chain couples TRBV19 to TRBJ2-1, with 15 bases fitting TRBD2. The J segment lost 10 bases and the V segment lost 1 base, leaving 8 bases of the junction unmatched. The CDR3 has 17 residues. Germline V lookup: CDR1 LNHDA, CDR2 SQIVND (reference sequence). CDR3 region: CASSIGEWGTSGREQFF. CDR3 sequence (DNA): TGTGCCAGTAGTATAGGCGAGTGGGGGACTAGCGGGAGGGAGCAGTTCTTC.

There are a few counts of this clone. The chain employs TRBV4-1 and TRBJ2-7; TRBD1 matches at 8 bases. With 4 bases clipped from V and 2 bases from J, the junction kept 4 bases outside the gene matches. The germline V gene has CDR1 MGHRA and CDR2 YSYEKL. The CDR3 is 14 amino acids. CDR3 in DNA: TGCGCCAGCAGCCTGGCGGGACAGGCCTACGAGCAGTACTTC. Protein: CASSLAGQAYEQYF.

The V gene is TRBV7-2, the J gene TRBJ1-2; a possible D gene is TRBD1 (5 bases). V gave up 3 bases and J gave up 1 base, with 12 bases separating them. Germline-derived CDR1 and CDR2 are SGHTA and FQGNSA. CDR3 length: 15 amino acids. The CDR3 DNA is TGTGCCAGCAGCTTGGGCCTCCAGGGTAACTATGGCTACACCTTC. This sequence encodes CASSLGLQGNYGYTF. Based on the CDR3 plus reference TRBV7-2 and TRBJ1-2, the full variable domain is GAGVSQSPSNKVTEKGKDVELRCDPISGHTALYWYRQSLGQGLEFLIYFQGNSAPDKSGLPSDRFSAERTGGSVSTLTIQRTQQEDSAVYLCASSLGLQGNYGYTFGSGTRLTVV.

V gene TRBV7-8 combines with J gene TRBJ2-1, with 11 bases matching TRBD2. The CDR3 spans 15 residues. V trimming: 4 bases; J trimming: 5 bases; junction bases outside the gene matches: 4. Germline CDR1 reads SGHVS; CDR2 reads FQNEAQ. The CDR3 bases are TGTGCCAGCAGCTCGGGGACTAGCGGTAACAATGAGCAGTTCTTC. Residues: CASSSGTSGNNEQFF.

The rearrangement links TRBV5-1 to TRBJ2-7; 10 bases map to TRBD2. This CDR3 is built from 16 residues. Germline values: CDR1 SGHRS, CDR2 YFSETQ. The V segment lost 3 bases and the J segment 1 base; nucleotides outside the gene matches: 7. CDR3 DNA sequence: TGCGCCAGCAGCTCGGCAGCGGGAGGGGGTTCCTACGAGCAGTACTTC. It encodes CASSSAAGGGSYEQYF.

This chain connects TRBV5-5 to TRBJ2-3; TRBD2 matches 10 bases. V gave up 1 base and J gave up 2 bases; unmatched junction bases: 16. CDR3 length: 20 residues. From germline, CDR1 is SGHKS and CDR2 YYEKEE (reference sequence). The CDR3 DNA sequence: TGTGCCAGCAGCTTGAGAAATAGCGGGGGGTCTCAAACCTCCACAGATACGCAGTATTTT. Translation gives CASSLRNSGGSQTSTDTQYF.

V is TRBV7-9 and J is TRBJ1-1; tentative D call: TRBD1 (6 bases). V was pared by 11 bases and J by 6 bases, with 22 bases between. CDR3 length: 14 residues. From germline, CDR1 is SEHNR and CDR2 FQNEAQ (reference sequence). CDR3 bases: TGTGCCGGGATAGAGTGGCAGGGGAGGGCTGAAGCTTTCTTT. Its translation is CAGIEWQGRAEAFF.

V gene TRBV7-8 combines with J gene TRBJ2-1, with 12 bases fitting TRBD1. The V segment lost 5 bases and the J segment 8 bases; nucleotides outside the gene matches: 10. Germline values: CDR1 SGHVS, CDR2 FQNEAQ. This CDR3 spans 16 amino acids. The CDR3 spells CASSRLPGQGADEQFF. The CDR3 coding sequence is TGTGCCAGCAGCCGACTCCCGGGACAGGGGGCCGATGAGCAGTTCTTC.

This sequence joins TRBV9 and TRBJ2-3; a weak D match, TRBD2 (7 bases). With 0 bases removed from V and 8 bases from J, the gap between germline ends came to 13 bases. The germline CDR1 and CDR2 sequences are SGDLS and YYNGEE. The CDR3 is 14 amino acids. CDR3: CASSVGAGAPTQYF. Here the CDR3 DNA reads TGTGCCAGCAGCGTAGGGGCGGGGGCCCCTACGCAGTATTTT.

This chain connects TRBV6-5 to TRBJ1-4; TRBD1 agrees at 8 bases. CDR1 and CDR2 from the germline V gene are MNHEY and SVGAGI. CDR3 size: 16 residues. Losses at the gene ends were 0 bases for V and 14 bases for J; bases not matched to a gene: 14. This CDR3 reads CASSYSRTGPFLRLFF. The CDR3 bases are TGTGCCAGCAGTTACTCGAGGACAGGGCCCTTCCTTCGGCTGTTTTTT.

The CDR3 reads CASSQGDRLGSYEQYF. The CDR3 coding sequence is TGCGCCAGCAGCCAAGGAGACAGGCTTGGCTCCTACGAGCAGTACTTC. The chain combines TRBV4-1 with TRBJ2-7; tentative D call: TRBD1 (6 bases). Trimming cost V 1 base and J 0 bases, with 13 bases left between them. In germline, CDR1 is MGHRA, CDR2 YSYEKL. This CDR3 has 16 amino acids.

The J gene is TRBJ2-1, the V gene TRBV23-1; 7 bases agree with TRBD2. TRBV23-1 has ORF status, its function being uncertain. This CDR3 comprises 17 residues. V shed 4 bases, J shed 0 bases, and the junction held 9 bases outside the gene matches. The CDR3 here is CASSLKPRTSSYNEQFF. CDR3 in DNA: TGCGCCAGCAGTCTAAAACCTAGGACTAGCTCCTACAATGAGCAGTTCTTC.

CDR3 amino acids: CASSPDYRGSEQYF. The CDR3 coding sequence is TGTGCCAGCAGCCCGGACTACCGGGGCTCCGAGCAGTACTTC. This chain connects TRBV7-8 to TRBJ2-7; weak D call: TRBD2 (6 bases). Looked up from germline, CDR1 is SGHVS and CDR2 is FQNEAQ. The CDR3 sequence is 14 residues long. V was cut by 5 bases and J by 6 bases, with 17 bases left in between.

The V call is TRBV9, the J call TRBJ2-1; D possibly corresponds to TRBD2 (6 bases). This CDR3 is 18 amino acids long. Germline V gene lookup returns CDR1 SGDLS and CDR2 YYNGEE. The ends were cut back, 0 bases at V and 0 bases at J, with 16 bases in the middle. In DNA, the CDR3 is TGTGCCAGCAGCGTAGTCCCCCGTGGGGGGAGCTCCTACAATGAGCAGTTCTTC. This sequence encodes CASSVVPRGGSSYNEQFF.

The chain joins TRBV29-1 to TRBJ1-1, with D possibly being TRBD1 (5 bases). With 6 bases removed from V and 0 bases from J, the gap between germline ends came to 14 bases. The CDR3 is made up of 14 amino acids. CDR1 is SQVTM and CDR2 is ANQGSEA in the germline V gene. The CDR3 sequence: CSVTGEGMNTEAFF. CDR3 DNA: TGCAGCGTCACGGGGGAGGGGATGAACACTGAAGCTTTCTTT.

The DNA for the CDR3 is TGTGCCAGCAGTGGGGGGGGACCGGCGGGAGATACGCAGTATTTT. It is translated as CASSGGGPAGDTQYF. The V gene is TRBV6-1, the J gene TRBJ2-3, with TRBD2 matching 7 bases. CDR1 and CDR2 (germline): MNHNS, SASEGT. Trimming took 4 bases from V and 5 from J; bases not matched to a gene: 9. This CDR3 is 15 amino acids long.

The J gene is TRBJ2-2, the V gene TRBV19, with TRBD1 as a possible D gene (6 bases). V was shortened by 7 bases and J by 7 bases, with 16 bases between the two germline ends. The CDR3 runs 14 residues. The germline V gene encodes CDR1 LNHDA and CDR2 SQIVND (reference sequence). CDR3 residues: CASKKQGNSGELFF. The CDR3 DNA sequence: TGTGCCAGTAAGAAACAGGGAAATAGCGGGGAGCTGTTTTTT.

This clone was seen a few times. The chain employs TRBV5-6 and TRBJ1-5; 9 nucleotides line up with TRBD1. Germline assignment: CDR1 SGHDT and CDR2 YYEEEE. J lost 6 bases, V lost 3 bases, and 13 bases had no gene match. This CDR3 has 17 amino acids. The chain's CDR3 is CASSSSTDRGFAQPQHF. In nucleotides, the CDR3 is TGTGCCAGCAGCTCCTCAACCGACAGGGGGTTTGCTCAGCCCCAGCATTTT. Filled out from reference TRBV5-6 and TRBJ1-5, the complete variable domain reads DAGVTQSPTHLIKTRGQQVTLRCSPKSGHDTVSWYQQALGQGPQFIFQYYEEEERQRGNFPDRFSGHQFPNYSSELNVNALLLGDSALYLCASSSSTDRGFAQPQHFGDGTRLSIL.

This chain uses TRBV25-1 with TRBJ1-2; D might be TRBD1 (5 bases). V was trimmed by 2 bases and J by 8 bases, leaving 12 bases between them. The germline gives CDR1 MGHDK, CDR2 SYGVNS. This CDR3 has 13 amino acids. This CDR3 is CASSERQGKGYTF. The DNA of the CDR3 is TGTGCCAGCAGTGAAAGGCAGGGCAAAGGCTACACCTTC.

This clone was seen just once. This rearrangement joins TRBV19 to TRBJ2-7; 7 nucleotides line up with TRBD1. The CDR3 runs 15 residues. From germline, CDR1 is LNHDA and CDR2 SQIVND (reference sequence). V lost 5 bases, J lost 5 bases, and 12 bases stayed unmatched. CDR3 sequence: CASSPQTTGYNEQYF. The CDR3 bases are TGTGCCAGTAGTCCACAAACGACAGGGTATAACGAGCAGTACTTC.

The DNA of the CDR3 is TGCAGCGTTGTAGGGACAGGAGGCCCCTACGAGCAGTACTTC. Translation gives CSVVGTGGPYEQYF. This rearrangement joins TRBV29-1 to TRBJ2-7; 8 bases fit TRBD1. V shed 4 bases and J 2 bases; nucleotides not matched to a gene: 7. The CDR3 extends over 14 amino acids. Germline V gene lookup returns CDR1 SQVTM and CDR2 ANQGSEA.

V usage is TRBV6-5 and J usage is TRBJ2-7; 8 bases are a match to TRBD1. Germline V gene data show CDR1 as MNHEY and CDR2 as SVGAGI. V gave up 6 bases and J gave up 4 bases; unmatched junction bases: 11. This CDR3 comprises 15 residues. In DNA form, the CDR3 reads TGTGCCAGCAGCACCCTGGGGACAGGCGGTTACGAGCAGTACTTC. As protein: CASSTLGTGGYEQYF.

The chain couples TRBV5-1 to TRBJ2-1; 13 bases fit TRBD2. This CDR3 region has 19 residues. After removal of 4 bases from V and 1 base from J, the junction contained 11 bases not matched to a gene. The germline gives CDR1 SGHRS, CDR2 YFSETQ. Written as DNA, the CDR3 is TGCGCCAGCAGCCCCGTGACTAGCGGGGGGCTCCAATCCTACAATGAGCAGTTCTTC. Protein product: CASSPVTSGGLQSYNEQFF. Supplemented by reference TRBV5-1 and TRBJ2-1, the full variable domain reads KAGVTQTPRYLIKTRGQQVTLSCSPISGHRSVSWYQQTPGQGLQFLFEYFSETQRNKGNFPGRFSGRQFSNSRSEMNVSTLELGDSALYLCASSPVTSGGLQSYNEQFFGPGTRLTVL.

The J gene is TRBJ2-3, the V gene TRBV9; TRBD2 is a possible D gene (5 bases). The V gene lost 0 bases and the J gene lost 2 bases, with 7 bases spanning the gap. This CDR3 region has 14 residues. The germline gives CDR1 SGDLS, CDR2 YYNGEE. CDR3 nucleotide sequence: TGTGCCAGCAGCGTAGGGGAGACCACAGATACGCAGTATTTT. Encoded protein: CASSVGETTDTQYF. Full variable domain (missing parts from reference TRBV9 and TRBJ2-3): DSGVTQTPKHLITATGQRVTLRCSPRSGDLSVYWYQQSLDQGLQFLIQYYNGEERAKGNILERFSAQQFPDLHSELNLSSLELGDSALYFCASSVGETTDTQYFGPGTRLTVL.

The sample holds a few counts of this clone. The CDR3 loop is CASSRREPGGAGGYTF. CDR3 nucleotides: TGTGCCAGCAGTCGGAGGGAGCCAGGGGGCGCCGGGGGCTACACCTTC. The gene calls are TRBV27 and TRBJ1-2; TRBD1 matches at 8 bases. This CDR3 region has 16 residues. Trimming cost V 5 bases and J 8 bases; bases outside gene matches: 16. Germline CDR1 and CDR2: MNHEY and SMNVEV (reference sequence).

The chain couples TRBV5-1 to TRBJ2-3; TRBD2 matches 11 bases. V shed 4 bases, J shed 1 base, and the junction held 2 bases outside the gene matches. Germline V gene lookup returns CDR1 SGHRS and CDR2 YFSETQ. There are 15 residues in the CDR3. The CDR3 nucleotides are TGCGCCAGCAGCAAGACTAGCGGGGGCACAGATACGCAGTATTTT. This gives the protein CASSKTSGGTDTQYF.